This T cell receptor (beta chain) emerged from a study of cytomegalovirus exposure and HLA in healthy donors. PCR involved 60 Vbeta and 13 Jbeta primers. Profiling relied on immunoSEQ multiplex PCR, and the TCRdb table lists in-frame clones only, not all of them. The sample contains 200,000 to 250,000 clones, roughly 84% of which appear only once. General study findings and limits: A later analysis associated 16,951 TCR beta sequences with HLA alleles at a 0.05 false discovery rate.

Donors likely had unrecorded immune exposures despite being nominally healthy when sampled. Notes on this clone: The antigen is undetermined.

The V end was cut by 4 bases, the J end by 2 bases, with 9 bases between. Germline-derived CDR1 and CDR2 are MNHEY and SMNVEV (reference sequence). The CDR3 is 13 residues long. The sequenced sample consisted of PBMCs. This TCR came from a human donor in good health. This chain connects TRBV27 to TRBJ2-7; tentatively, D is TRBD2 (6 bases). CDR3: CASSYPGAYEQYF. The CDR3 DNA is TGTGCCAGCAGTTATCCGGGAGCCTACGAGCAGTACTTC.